The rows below give T cell receptor beta chains drawn from one sample of a study of shared clonotypes between healthy human individuals. Clones were read by immunoSEQ multiplex PCR, and TCRdb kept only the in-frame ones, dropping some. The sample yields some 380,000 clones, around 96% seen once. The sequencing sample was made of memory CD8+ T cells sorted from blood. All receptors derive from a man aged 30-40 years in good health. Both conserved end residues are part of each CDR3. A D gene is named only where the DNA matches it firmly.

J gene | D gene | V gene | CDR3 protein
TRBJ2-5 | TRBD1 | TRBV30 | CSTGPETQYF
TRBJ1-2 | TRBD1 | TRBV7-9 | CASSGTARNGYTF
TRBJ2-7 | TRBD2 | TRBV4-2 | CASSQETAGGYEQYF
TRBJ2-1 | TRBD1 | TRBV30 | CAWSKGAGAYNEQFF
TRBJ2-7 | - | TRBV9 | CASSVDGQTYEQYF
TRBJ1-2 | TRBD1 | TRBV7-8 | CASSLRGGAGYGYTF
TRBJ2-7 | TRBD2 | TRBV2 | CASTGGGLDPSYEQYF
TRBJ1-2 | - | TRBV2 | CASWGGSNYGYTF
TRBJ2-7 | - | TRBV4-2 | CASSQEAGGYEQYF
TRBJ2-2 | - | TRBV7-8 | CASSLSTNTNTGELFF
TRBJ1-1 | - | TRBV4-1 | CASSQVQTQPNTEAFF
TRBJ2-2 | TRBD1 | TRBV10-3 | CAISLEKQGLNGELFF
TRBJ1-2 | - | TRBV4-1 | CASAPGRGNYGYTF
TRBJ1-1 | - | TRBV10-3 | CAISTNTEAFF
TRBJ2-7 | TRBD2 | TRBV28 | CASSLAGGSYEQYF
TRBJ2-1 | - | TRBV6-5 | CASSYLGGRSGQFF
TRBJ2-1 | TRBD2 | TRBV19 | CASSQASGRRNEQFF
TRBJ2-7 | - | TRBV28 | CASSLYRGISYEQYF
TRBJ2-7 | TRBD1 | TRBV6-5 | CASSYSLTGKYEQYF
TRBJ2-3 | - | TRBV28 | CASTPLVADTQYF
TRBJ2-3 | - | TRBV5-5 | CASSWDGTDTQYF
TRBJ2-2 | TRBD1 | TRBV27 | CASSPTGGHGELFF
TRBJ1-2 | - | TRBV7-9 | CASSPQVINGYTF
TRBJ1-3 | - | TRBV30 | CAWTGTGNTIYF
TRBJ2-5 | - | TRBV4-2 | CASSQGSGWETQYF
TRBJ1-2 | - | TRBV10-3 | CAISESGSYGYTF
TRBJ2-7 | - | TRBV9 | CASSEEVGDEQYF
TRBJ1-1 | TRBD1 | TRBV28 | CASSFQGANTEAFF
TRBJ2-1 | TRBD2 | TRBV7-9 | CASSFRTSGRPSYNEQFF
TRBJ2-2 | TRBD1 | TRBV6-4 | CASSDVDRVGFTGELFF
TRBJ2-7 | - | TRBV5-1 | CASSLWQGTYEQYF
TRBJ2-5 | - | TRBV29-1 | CSVEFETQYF
TRBJ2-3 | - | TRBV2 | CASSGSLSLDTQYF
TRBJ2-7 | TRBD2 | TRBV2 | CASRVGLAEGGQYF
TRBJ1-5 | - | TRBV28 | CASSLKHQPQHF
TRBJ1-2 | - | TRBV5-8 | CASSLEGRGYGYTF
TRBJ2-3 | TRBD1 | TRBV5-6 | CASSLTGGTSGSTDTQYF
TRBJ2-1 | TRBD1 | TRBV28 | CASSPLTGGHNEQFF
TRBJ2-7 | - | TRBV30 | CAWSSQGSYEQYF
TRBJ2-5 | TRBD1 | TRBV11-1 | CASSPGTGGVSKETQYF
TRBJ2-3 | TRBD2 | TRBV7-8 | CASSLFASGRGSTTDTQYF
TRBJ2-7 | - | TRBV6-1 | CASSGGGGGSYEQYF
TRBJ2-1 | - | TRBV6-5 | CASSDSTTYNEQFF
TRBJ2-7 | - | TRBV5-1 | CASSLGTTYEQYF
TRBJ2-2 | TRBD2 | TRBV2 | CASSEASGSTGELFF
TRBJ2-2 | - | TRBV7-9 | CASSFTTTGELFF